The 24 T cell receptor beta chains below all came from one sample that was sequenced in a study of cytomegalovirus exposure and HLA in healthy donors. The data were produced by immunoSEQ multiplex PCR, yet TCRdb's version contains in-frame clones alone and is incomplete. Among about 180,000 clones listed, about 85% were seen once. The sequenced sample consisted of PBMCs. These receptors came from a man aged 18 to 29 in good health and CMV-seropositive.

This clone was detected once. The chain has TRBV28 and TRBJ2-7; D is possibly TRBD1 (6 bases). V was pared by 2 bases and J by 0 bases, with 11 bases between. Germline V lookup: CDR1 MDHEN, CDR2 SYDVKM. The CDR3 loop spans 15 amino acids. CDR3 in amino acids: CASSLRDIRSYEQYF. CDR3 in DNA: TGTGCCAGCAGTTTAAGGGACATCCGCTCCTACGAGCAGTACTTC.

The chain recombines TRBV6-1 with TRBJ2-7; 7 positions agree with TRBD2. Per germline, CDR1 MNHNS and CDR2 SASEGT. The CDR3 contains 18 residues. Trimming at V came to 3 bases and at J to 7 bases, leaving 21 bases not matched to a gene. The CDR3 DNA sequence: TGTGCCAGCAGTGACCCCGGGAATATCCGGGGGGACCCCCGGGAGCAGTACTTC. Amino acids: CASSDPGNIRGDPREQYF.

This clone was detected only a few times. V usage is TRBV5-1 and J usage is TRBJ2-1, with TRBD2 matching 7 bases. Germline CDR1 is SGHRS and CDR2 is YFSETQ. Trimming removed 5 bases from V and 8 bases from J; junction bases left unmatched: 10. CDR3 length: 14 residues. The CDR3 sequence is CASRQAGAGHEQFF. In DNA form, the CDR3 reads TGCGCCAGCAGACAGGCGGGAGCGGGGCATGAGCAGTTCTTC.

This clone was seen a handful of times. The J gene is TRBJ2-7, the V gene TRBV5-1; weak D call: TRBD1 (7 bases). The V gene's germline CDR1 is SGHRS and CDR2 YFSETQ. This CDR3 is 16 amino acids long. V gave up 3 bases and J gave up 6 bases, with 22 bases separating them. The CDR3 DNA is TGCGCCAGCAGCTCTCAGGGGGGACTCACGTCTAGCGAGCAGTACTTC. This translates into CASSSQGGLTSSEQYF.

The chain combines TRBV7-3 with TRBJ2-3, with 7 bases that match TRBD1. V dropped 5 bases and J dropped 0; count of bases not matched to a gene: 5. Germline lookup yields CDR1 SGHTA and CDR2 FQGTGA. The CDR3 contains 15 residues. The CDR3 loop reads CASSTGTASTDTQYF. CDR3 in DNA: TGTGCCAGCAGCACGGGGACAGCTAGCACAGATACGCAGTATTTT. Full variable domain (outside the CDR3, taken from reference TRBV7-3 and TRBJ2-3): GAGVSQTPSNKVTEKGKYVELRCDPISGHTALYWYRQSLGQGPEFLIYFQGTGAADDSGLPNDRFFAVRPEGSVSTLKIQRTERGDSAVYLCASSTGTASTDTQYFGPGTRLTVL.

This chain uses TRBV5-6 with TRBJ1-2; D is unresolved. The CDR3 is 16 amino acids. Germline V gives CDR1 SGHDT, CDR2 YYEEEE. V was shortened by 4 bases and J by 4 bases, with 20 bases between the two germline ends. The CDR3 reads CASSPSEMGVGYGYTF. For the CDR3, the DNA is TGTGCCAGCAGCCCGTCGGAAATGGGAGTCGGCTATGGCTACACCTTC.

This clone has just one count. The chain carries TRBV28 and TRBJ1-1, with D possibly matching TRBD1 (6 bases). The CDR3 length is 15 residues. CDR1 and CDR2 (germline): MDHEN, SYDVKM. The V end was cut by 4 bases, the J end by 4 bases, with 16 bases between. Written as DNA, the CDR3 is TGTGCCAGCAGTTCCCCATGGGGGCATAGCACTGAAGCTTTCTTT. Encoded protein: CASSSPWGHSTEAFF.

The chain combines TRBV12-5 with TRBJ2-2, with D unresolved. Germline lookup yields CDR1 LGHNT and CDR2 FRNRAP. The CDR3 is 17 residues long. V lost 0 bases and J 2 bases, leaving 13 bases between the germline ends. CDR3 residues: CASGLVIGRKNTGELFF. In DNA, the CDR3 is TGTGCTAGTGGTTTGGTAATCGGTCGTAAAAACACCGGGGAGCTGTTTTTT.

The V call is TRBV30, the J call TRBJ2-5, with 8 nucleotides matching TRBD2. CDR1 and CDR2 from the germline V gene are GTSNPN and SVGIG (reference sequence). The CDR3 extends over 14 amino acids. V lost 2 bases, J lost 4 bases, and 6 bases stayed unmatched. The CDR3 loop is CAWSFAGGSETQYF. The CDR3 nucleotides read TGTGCCTGGAGTTTTGCGGGAGGTTCAGAGACCCAGTACTTC. Full variable domain (rest looked up from reference TRBV30 and TRBJ2-5): SQTIHQWPATLVQPVGSPLSLECTVEGTSNPNLYWYRQAAGRGLQLLFYSVGIGQISSEVPQNLSASRPQDRQFILSSKKLLLSDSGFYLCAWSFAGGSETQYFGPGTRLLVL.

This sequence joins TRBV28 and TRBJ1-2; D is unclear. The germline CDR1 and CDR2 sequences are MDHEN and SYDVKM. Trimming took 6 bases from V and 4 from J, leaving 15 bases between them. CDR3 length equals 14 residues. The CDR3 DNA reads TGTGCCAGCAGGTATAATCGGGGAGTCTATGGCTACACCTTC. It specifies CASRYNRGVYGYTF.

The chain is built from TRBV19 and TRBJ2-5, with 10 positions matching TRBD2. This CDR3 is built from 16 residues. V trimming: 5 bases; J trimming: 0 bases; junction bases outside the gene matches: 6. CDR1 is LNHDA, CDR2 SQIVND, per germline (reference sequence). As DNA, the CDR3 is TGTGCCAGTAGTTTCGAACTAGCGGGGTACCAAGAGACCCAGTACTTC. It specifies CASSFELAGYQETQYF. Full variable domain (remainder filled in from reference TRBV19 and TRBJ2-5): DGGITQSPKYLFRKEGQNVTLSCEQNLNHDAMYWYRQDPGQGLRLIYYSQIVNDFQKGDIAEGYSVSREKKESFPLTVTSAQKNPTAFYLCASSFELAGYQETQYFGPGTRLLVL.

The rearrangement uses TRBV11-2 and TRBJ2-7; 7 bases align to TRBD2. The ends lost 5 bases at V and 6 bases at J; junction bases unmatched: 13. Germline loops: CDR1 SGHAT, CDR2 FQNNGV. The CDR3 is 15 residues long. CDR3 in DNA: TGTGCCAGCAGCGGGCAGACCGCGGGAGTCGGCGAGCAGTACTTC. Translating it yields CASSGQTAGVGEQYF.

This chain links TRBV25-1 with TRBJ2-5; tentatively, D is TRBD1 (6 bases). Matching the DNA end better, TRBJ2-7 makes the J call doubtful. Germline CDR1 is MGHDK and CDR2 is SYGVNS. CDR3 length: 14 amino acids. CDR3 sequence reads: CASWSGGASYEQYF. The DNA for the CDR3 is TGTGCCAGCTGGTCTGGGGGCGCATCCTACGAGCAGTACTTC.

The V gene is TRBV27, the J gene TRBJ2-7, with 8 bases matching TRBD1. CDR3 size: 13 residues. Germline CDR1 is MNHEY and CDR2 is SMNVEV (reference sequence). V was pared by 10 bases and J by 5 bases, with 10 bases of the junction left unmatched. DNA of the CDR3: TGTGCCATCTCGCCGGGGACAGGTAACGAGCAGTACTTC. Its protein product is CAISPGTGNEQYF.

The gene calls are TRBV5-1 and TRBJ2-3; 11 bases are a match to TRBD2. J was trimmed by 3 bases and V by 2 bases; bases with no gene match: 5. CDR1 and CDR2 from the germline V gene are SGHRS and YFSETQ. The CDR3 has 16 amino acids. CDR3 loop: CASSFAGTSGTDTQYF. The CDR3 DNA sequence: TGCGCCAGCAGCTTTGCCGGGACTAGCGGAACAGATACGCAGTATTTT.

The V gene is TRBV6-1, the J gene TRBJ1-2, with D tentatively TRBD1 (6 bases). The CDR3 contains 16 residues. Looked up from germline, CDR1 is MNHNS and CDR2 is SASEGT. V dropped 2 bases and J dropped 4 bases, with 17 bases sitting between them. CDR3 sequence: CASSESEGGGGYGYTF. The CDR3 DNA reads as TGTGCCAGCAGTGAAAGTGAGGGTGGGGGCGGCTATGGCTACACCTTC.

The V gene is TRBV7-9, the J gene TRBJ1-1, with 9 positions matching TRBD1. CDR3 size: 14 residues. The V gene's germline CDR1 is SEHNR and CDR2 FQNEAQ (reference sequence). V trimming: 3 bases; J trimming: 3 bases; junction bases outside the gene matches: 2. The CDR3 DNA sequence: TGTGCCAGCAGCTTTGGACAGGGGTACACTGAAGCTTTCTTT. Protein product: CASSFGQGYTEAFF.

In its sample, this clone was seen a few times. The chain has TRBV29-1 and TRBJ1-1; tentative D call: TRBD1 (5 bases). The CDR3 consists of 11 residues. V was cut by 7 bases and J by 1 base, with 7 bases left in between. The germline CDR1 and CDR2 sequences are SQVTM and ANQGSEA. The CDR3: CSARENTEAFF. Here the CDR3 DNA reads TGCAGCGCCAGGGAGAACACTGAAGCTTTCTTT.

The sample holds a few counts of this clone. The rearrangement links TRBV19 to TRBJ1-6; no clear D. CDR1 and CDR2 (germline): LNHDA, SQIVND (reference sequence). V gave up 8 bases and J gave up 9 bases, with 17 bases separating them. This CDR3 is built from 14 residues. Here the CDR3 DNA reads TGTGCCAGTCGATCCGGGGTCTTGGGTTCACCCCTCCACTTT. Its translation is CASRSGVLGSPLHF.

The chain has TRBV18 and TRBJ2-2, with TRBD1 as a possible D gene (5 bases). Germline assignment: CDR1 KGHSH and CDR2 LQKENI. V gave up 3 bases and J gave up 2 bases, with 13 bases separating them. CDR3 length: 16 residues. The CDR3 loop is CASSPSGPANTGELFF. CDR3 in DNA: TGTGCCAGCTCACCGTCAGGGCCTGCTAACACCGGGGAGCTGTTTTTT.

The chain has TRBV28 and TRBJ2-5; 12 positions match TRBD1. The CDR3 totals 15 residues. The trim removed 4 bases at V and 4 bases at J, leaving 4 bases unmatched. The germline V gene encodes CDR1 MDHEN and CDR2 SYDVKM. In DNA form, the CDR3 reads TGTGCCAGCAGTTCGGGACAGGGGGCTGTAGAGACCCAGTACTTC. Translating gives CASSSGQGAVETQYF. The full variable domain, completed using reference TRBV28 and TRBJ2-5, is DVKVTQSSRYLVKRTGEKVFLECVQDMDHENMFWYRQDPGLGLRLIYFSYDVKMKEKGDIPEGYSVSREKKERFSLILESASTNQTSMYLCASSSGQGAVETQYFGPGTRLLVL.

The V and J genes are TRBV5-1 and TRBJ2-1, with TRBD2 matching 8 bases. The CDR3 contains 15 residues. Germline CDR1 reads SGHRS; CDR2 reads YFSETQ. J lost 7 bases, V lost 1 base, and 7 bases had no gene match. CDR3 sequence reads: CASSLSAGAANEQFF. CDR3 in DNA: TGCGCCAGCAGCTTGTCAGCGGGAGCCGCAAATGAGCAGTTCTTC.

The chain employs TRBV9 and TRBJ2-3, with 8 positions matching TRBD1. V dropped 5 bases and J dropped 4; count of bases not matched to a gene: 3. CDR1 is SGDLS, CDR2 YYNGEE, per germline. CDR3 length: 13 residues. The CDR3 DNA reads TGTGCCAGCAGTGCAGGGGGCTCAGATACGCAGTATTTT. The encoded protein is CASSAGGSDTQYF.

The chain has TRBV5-1 and TRBJ1-5; no clear D. Germline CDR1 and CDR2: SGHRS and YFSETQ. The CDR3 has 12 amino acids. V gave up 4 bases and J gave up 3 bases, with 5 bases separating them. In DNA, the CDR3 is TGCGCCAGCAGCCCAGACAATCAGCCCCAGCATTTT. Protein product: CASSPDNQPQHF. Using reference TRBV5-1 and TRBJ1-5 for the parts outside the CDR3, the full variable domain is KAGVTQTPRYLIKTRGQQVTLSCSPISGHRSVSWYQQTPGQGLQFLFEYFSETQRNKGNFPGRFSGRQFSNSRSEMNVSTLELGDSALYLCASSPDNQPQHFGDGTRLSIL.